This T cell receptor beta chain appears in the sequencing data of a study of CD8 T cells in Susac syndrome. RNA was extracted with the RNeasy kit, and a quantity of about 0.45 to 1 ug was reverse transcribed using random hexamers. One entry per CDR3 protein, called by TCRdb with MiXCR from the immunoSEQ multiplex PCR reads. The sample lists roughly 110,000 distinct CDR3 sequences, roughly 94% seen once, with 0.41% in the top ten. The germline V gene has CDR1 DFQATT and CDR2 SNEGSKA (reference sequence). The CDR3 has 16 residues. Germline trimming cut 0 bases from V and 6 bases from J; bases unmatched to any gene: 10.

Sequencing was performed on CD8+ T cells from PBMCs. This chain joins TRBV20-1 and TRBJ1-4; 7 bases match TRBD1. The source is a human donor with Susac syndrome. CDR3 coding DNA: TGCAGTGCTAGAGATTTCTCCGGGACAGTTGATGAAAAACTGTTTTTT. Translated, it gives CSARDFSGTVDEKLFF.